This TCR beta chain was identified in a study of blood T cell repertoires in COVID-19 (TCRdb year 2020). About the study as a whole: The collaborator samples originated in the United States, Italy and Spain and spanned the acute and convalescent phases of COVID-19. Deeply sampled blood TCRbeta repertoires from subjects exposed to, actively infected with, or recovered from COVID-19 were included in the dataset. The repertoires were made available in a free public database intended to serve as a resource for research on the immune response to SARS-CoV-2. HLA class I and class II types, where available, came from metadata supplied by the sample provider rather than from assay-based typing. The prospective study material was composed of cDNA or gDNA derived from T cells, B-cell-depleted T cells, or PBMCs. Samples came from the ongoing ImmuneRACE study (first 160 participants) plus 1,254 subjects from 6 global collaborators. Nearly every sample came with metadata listing a de-identified subject ID, COVID-19 status, age in years and sex.

CDR3 length: 17 amino acids, cysteine to phenylalanine. Only the CDR3 portion is preserved as DNA: 51 bases, with reading frame beginning at the first base. Clipping removes 4 bases from V and 0 bases from J, with 6 as the unmatched junction base count. CDR1 and CDR2, looked up from the germline V gene (reference sequence), are MNHEY and SMNVEV. As for this clone: It lacks a known antigen. It has no much larger one-base neighbor in the sample; base qualities were not kept.

The collaborating institutions used their own protocols to collect whole blood in K2EDTA tubes. For TCRbeta analysis, collaborator samples were shipped as frozen whole blood, as isolated PBMCs, or as DNA extracted from either sample type. TCRbeta CDR3 regions were amplified from genomic DNA by means of the immunoSEQ Assay, a bias-controlled multiplex PCR. As for the authors' bioinformatics: The number of nucleated cells in each sample was estimated from the amplification of reference gene primers within the assay. To quantify the absolute abundance of each unique TCRbeta CDR3 rearrangement, sequence reads were collapsed and filtered. Productive Simpson clonality was computed per sample as the square root of Simpson's diversity index over productive rearrangements. Imported from immuneACCESS, the table was reduced by TCRdb to in-frame sequences with V and J called. These copies leave out some clones; in studies compared against another copy, an unresolved V gene accounts for under half, and the cause of the remainder is not known. That table furnishes V, J and clone size, whereas the DNA furnished D and trimming. This sample is represented by about 210,000 clones; roughly 80% of them were singletons. In total, the top ten clones hold over 7% of the sample.

General conclusions and limits of the study: The amount of clinical and demographic metadata varied by source and participant and was provided uncurated.

What was sequenced was peripheral blood. This TCR was sampled from a woman between 70 and 85 years old with acute or convalescent COVID-19. Rearrangement joined TRBV27 to TRBJ2-6, with TRBD1 identical over 7 junction bases. The CDR3 has the sequence CASSSSGQLSGANVLTF. The bases are TGTGCCAGCAGTTCATCGGGACAGCTCTCTGGGGCCAACGTCCTGACTTTC.